A selection of T cell receptor beta chains follows, all from one sample in a study of blood T cell repertoires in COVID-19. Method: immunoSEQ multiplex PCR; TCRdb's copy keeps in-frame clones and lacks some. Counted here are hundreds of thousands of clones, over 75% occurring once; the ten biggest clones make up 4.3%. Sequenced material: PBMCs or T cells enriched from blood (not recorded which). These receptors originate from a young man with acute COVID-19. CDR3s leave out the opening cysteine and the closing phenylalanine or tryptophan. Clone size, where shown, is once, few, many, or a class for clones that have expanded.

>TRBV5-1|NA|TRBJ1-2
ASSPGQGHYGYT
>TRBV5-4|once|TRBJ1-4
ASNPVGQDEKLF
>TRBV19|NA|TRBJ1-6
ASSVAGTGASSPLH
>TRBV27|NA|TRBJ2-2
ASSGFRGLITGELF
>TRBV19|NA|TRBJ2-3
ASSPFRGGSDTQY
>TRBV12-5|NA|TRBJ1-2
ASGLVPGGVYGYT
>TRBV20-1|NA|TRBJ1-1
SATDRIEAF
>TRBV28|NA|TRBJ2-4
ASRVGDRVKNIQY
>TRBV2|NA|TRBJ2-7
ASRAGLAGLEQY
>TRBV12-3/TRBV12-4|NA|TRBJ2-2
ASSSDGAGELF
>TRBV5-1|NA|TRBJ1-2
ASSLGGLTVYGYT
>TRBV5-5|once|TRBJ1-2
ASSLANEGPRDGYT
>TRBV6-6|NA|TRBJ2-1
ASSSPGGEGNEQF
>TRBV4-2|NA|TRBJ2-3
ASSQEATGVTDTQY
>TRBV19|NA|TRBJ2-6
ASSTLKGSGANVLT
>TRBV19|once|TRBJ2-2
ASSIAGSNTGELF
>TRBV11-2|NA|TRBJ2-5
ASSLDLDRETQY
>TRBV18|NA|TRBJ2-5
ASSTAGGQETQY